This T cell receptor beta chain was observed in a study of T cell repertoires in cytomegalovirus infection. About the research overall: Public TCR beta signatures marked donors with CMV infection and the matching HLA.

The CDR3 runs 15 residues. Germline values: CDR1 MDHEN, CDR2 SYDVKM. V lost 5 bases, J lost 14 bases, and 15 bases stayed unmatched. Study results and caveats: The study found HLA-C-restricted CMV-specific TCR beta clonotypes dominating the ex vivo response. Of the TCR beta families, the public ones yielded a cumulative frequency that identified carriers of CMV plus the relevant HLA.

TCRdb recomputed calls from the reads with MiXCR, one row per CDR3 protein. Of about 440,000 distinct CDR3 sequences listed, approximately 32% are singletons. As for this clonotype: Antigen: not known.

The V call is TRBV28, the J call TRBJ2-4, with TRBD1 matching over 10 bases. This receptor was taken from a human donor in good health (CMV status not recorded). Some clones in this sample may be carry-over from other donors' samples. Sequencing was performed on PBMCs. CDR3 loop: CASSPRGTGVVMEYF. CDR3 sequence (DNA): TGTGCCAGCAGTCCAAGGGGGACAGGGGTGGTAATGGAGTACTTC. The full variable domain, in which reference TRBV28 and TRBJ2-4 provide the parts outside the CDR3, is DVKVTQSSRYLVKRTGEKVFLECVQDMDHENMFWYRQDPGLGLRLIYFSYDVKMKEKGDIPEGYSVSREKKERFSLILESASTNQTSMYLCASSPRGTGVVMEYFGAGTRLSVL.